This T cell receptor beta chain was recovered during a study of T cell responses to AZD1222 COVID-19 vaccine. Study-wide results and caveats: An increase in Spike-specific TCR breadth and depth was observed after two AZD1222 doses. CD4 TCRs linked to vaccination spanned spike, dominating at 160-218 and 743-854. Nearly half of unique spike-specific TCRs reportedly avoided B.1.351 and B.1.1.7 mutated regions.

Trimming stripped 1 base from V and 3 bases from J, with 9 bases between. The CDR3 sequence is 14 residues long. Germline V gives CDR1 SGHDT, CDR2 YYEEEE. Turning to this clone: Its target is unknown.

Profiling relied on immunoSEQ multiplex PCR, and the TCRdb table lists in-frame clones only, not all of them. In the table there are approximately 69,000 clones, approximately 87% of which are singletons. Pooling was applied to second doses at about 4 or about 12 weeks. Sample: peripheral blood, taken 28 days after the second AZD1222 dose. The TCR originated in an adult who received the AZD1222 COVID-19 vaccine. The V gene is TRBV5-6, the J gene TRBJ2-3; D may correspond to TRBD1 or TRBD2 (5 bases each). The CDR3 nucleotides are TGTGCCAGCAGCTTGCGGGGCGGTACAGATACGCAGTATTTT. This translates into CASSLRGGTDTQYF.